This TCR beta chain appears in the sequencing data of a study of EBV T-cell therapy then PD-1 blockade in nasopharyngeal carcinoma. Profiled with immunoSEQ multiplex PCR; TCRdb holds only in-frame clones, not every one. The sample includes 20,000 or so clones, approximately 81% of them seen just once. Treatment defined: AdE1-LMPpoly-expanded autologous EBV-specific T-cell therapy followed by anti-PD-1 nivolumab. By proportion, this clone is medium-sized. Its antigen remains unidentified. CDR1 is SEHNR and CDR2 is FQNEAQ in the germline V gene (reference sequence). Unmatched junction bases numbered 12, after V lost 5 bases and J lost 2 bases. The CDR3 loop spans 16 amino acids.

This chain joins TRBV7-9 and TRBJ2-7; 7 bases match TRBD2. This receptor was taken from a man aged 35-49 years with nasopharyngeal carcinoma. This specimen was CD8+ T cells from blood, taken at approximately day 31 from a patient whose treatment included autologous EBV-specific T cells and nivolumab. CDR3 residues: CASSPSGGKVTYEQYF. The CDR3 DNA reads as TGTGCCAGCAGCCCGTCCGGGGGGAAAGTTACCTACGAGCAGTACTTC.